The source of this T cell receptor beta chain is a study of naive and memory T cell subsets. Points from the study as a whole: In naive cells, over 90% of TCR sequences were seen only once. No ground truth validated the naive and memory repertoire findings.

The beta constant-region primer was an equimolar mix of two oligonucleotides covering TRBC1 and TRBC2. The ligated cDNA underwent four PCR rounds using SP2 and nested alpha and beta constant-region primers. MiXCR, run by TCRdb on the UMI-ligation and nested PCR reads, gives a single entry per CDR3 protein. The sample contains 130,000 or so distinct CDR3 sequences, roughly 32% of which appear only once. Trimming took off 2 bases at V and 9 bases at J, with 8 bases between the two ends. Germline V gives CDR1 SGHTA, CDR2 FQGNSA. The CDR3 contains 12 residues. Cells stained for CD3, CD4, CD8, CD45RA and CD27 were sorted into four subsets. Of note for this clonotype: Antigen: not known.

This TCR was sampled from a human donor in good health. Sequenced input: central memory CD4+ T cells from blood. The chain joins TRBV7-2 to TRBJ2-1, with a tentative D call TRBD2 (6 bases). CDR3 amino acids: CASSLRGGEQFF. The CDR3 DNA is TGTGCCAGCAGCTTAAGGGGAGGTGAGCAGTTCTTC.